This T cell receptor (beta chain) was profiled in a study of control samples from healthy donors and cancer patients. Profiling relied on immunoSEQ multiplex PCR, and the TCRdb table lists in-frame clones only, not all of them. The data contain around 110,000 clones, roughly 91% of them singletons. The CDR3 runs to 17 residues. Trimming cost V 0 bases and J 2 bases; bases outside gene matches: 7. The germline CDR1 and CDR2 sequences are SGHVS and FQNEAQ. Material: blood. This chain links TRBV7-8 with TRBJ1-3; 7 nucleotides line up with TRBD1. The TCR comes from an older woman in good health. CDR3 in DNA: TGTGCCAGCAGCTTAGCGGTTTGGACAGGTGCTGGAAACACCATATATTTT. It is translated as CASSLAVWTGAGNTIYF. Complete variable domain (other parts from reference TRBV7-8 and TRBJ1-3): GAGVSQSPRYKVAKRGQDVALRCDPISGHVSLFWYQQALGQGPEFLTYFQNEAQLDKSGLPSDRFFAERPEGSVSTLKIQRTQQEDSAVYLCASSLAVWTGAGNTIYFGEGSWLTVV.